This TCR beta chain was sequenced in a study of blood T cell repertoires in COVID-19. Profiling relied on immunoSEQ multiplex PCR, and the TCRdb table lists in-frame clones only, not all of them. Found here are fewer than 400,000 clones, 85% to 90% of them singletons; the top ten hold about 4.2%. This CDR3 contains 16 residues. CDR1 is LNHNV and CDR2 is YYDKDF in the germline V gene (reference sequence). The V gene lost 1 base and the J gene lost 4 bases, with 17 bases spanning the gap. The sequence came from a man in his thirties or forties who had recovered from COVID-19. The sample comprised PBMCs or T cells enriched from blood (not recorded which). This rearrangement joins TRBV15 to TRBJ2-7; TRBD2 might be the D (5 bases). The CDR3 sequence: CATSRGFWGADYEQYF. CDR3 DNA sequence: TGTGCCACCAGCAGAGGTTTCTGGGGAGCGGATTACGAGCAGTACTTC.